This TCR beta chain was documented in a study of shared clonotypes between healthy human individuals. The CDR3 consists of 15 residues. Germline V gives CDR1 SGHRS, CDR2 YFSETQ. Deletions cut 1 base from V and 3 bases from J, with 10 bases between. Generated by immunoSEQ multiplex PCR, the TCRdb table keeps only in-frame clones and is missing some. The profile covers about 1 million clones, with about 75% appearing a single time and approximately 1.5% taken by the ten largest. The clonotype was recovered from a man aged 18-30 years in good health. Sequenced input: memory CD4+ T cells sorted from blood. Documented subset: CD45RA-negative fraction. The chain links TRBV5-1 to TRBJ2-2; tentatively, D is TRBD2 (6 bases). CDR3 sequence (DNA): TGCGCCAGCAGCTTGTCGACGGGAGACACCGGGGAGCTGTTTTTT. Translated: CASSLSTGDTGELFF.